A single sample is the source of the 9 T cell receptor beta chains below, sequenced in a study of blood T cell repertoires in COVID-19 (dated by TCRdb to the early 2020s). The library was obtained by the immunoSEQ multiplex PCR assay. TCRdb took this table from immuneACCESS and kept in-frame rearrangements with V and J called. Such tables lack part of the clones; where checked against another copy, unresolved V genes explain under half of the gap, and the rest is unexplained. The sample data list about 250,000 clones, and 85% of these were observed just once. 9.1% of the sample is taken by the ten largest. Material: PBMCs or T cells enriched from blood (not recorded which). The origin of the receptors is a woman aged 45-59 years with acute COVID-19.

For the CDR3, the DNA is TGTGCCAGTGGGCTAGCGGGGGGGAGTGATACGCAGTATTTT. Translation: CASGLAGGSDTQYF. This sequence joins TRBV6-5 and TRBJ2-3, with 12 bases identical to TRBD2. J lost 6 bases, V lost 9 bases, and 7 bases had no gene match. The CDR3 runs to 14 residues. Germline V gene sequence: CDR1 MNHEY, CDR2 SVGAGI.

The V and J genes are TRBV9 and TRBJ1-1, with 9 bases that match TRBD1. This CDR3 spans 15 amino acids. In germline, CDR1 is SGDLS, CDR2 YYNGEE. The junction had 9 bases not matched to a gene; V was cut back by 5 bases and J by 4 bases. Written as DNA, the CDR3 is TGTGCCAGCAGAGACACCTCGACAGGGGGCACTGAAGCTTTCTTT. Its translation is CASRDTSTGGTEAFF.

This clone was observed a few times. The chain uses TRBV6-4 and TRBJ2-3, with 9 bases matching TRBD2. The CDR3 extends over 14 amino acids. V lost 7 bases, J lost 4 bases, and 6 bases stayed unmatched. Germline V gives CDR1 MRHNA, CDR2 SNTAGT. CDR3 sequence: CASKPSGGSDTQYF. The CDR3 region has the DNA TGTGCCAGCAAGCCCAGCGGGGGGTCAGATACGCAGTATTTT.

This sequence joins TRBV28 and TRBJ1-2; 9 nucleotides match TRBD1. The CDR3 loop spans 15 amino acids. Germline V gene lookup returns CDR1 MDHEN and CDR2 SYDVKM. Trimming cost V 8 bases and J 2 bases; bases outside gene matches: 9. DNA for the CDR3: TGTGCCAGCGCCCCCCCCGGACAGGGGAACTATGGCTACACCTTC. This codes for CASAPPGQGNYGYTF.

The chain carries TRBV19 and TRBJ1-2; 12 bases line up with TRBD1. CDR3 length: 19 residues. V was clipped by 3 bases and J by 5 bases; unmatched bases: 16. Germline values: CDR1 LNHDA, CDR2 SQIVND (reference sequence). The CDR3 DNA is TGTGCCAGTAGTATGTCAAGCGAGGGACAGGGGGCGGCTGTGTATGGCTACACCTTC. Its protein product is CASSMSSEGQGAAVYGYTF. Full variable domain (outside the CDR3, taken from reference TRBV19 and TRBJ1-2): DGGITQSPKYLFRKEGQNVTLSCEQNLNHDAMYWYRQDPGQGLRLIYYSQIVNDFQKGDIAEGYSVSREKKESFPLTVTSAQKNPTAFYLCASSMSSEGQGAAVYGYTFGSGTRLTVV.

The chain combines TRBV7-2 with TRBJ2-5, with TRBD2 identical over 9 bases. Germline V gene lookup returns CDR1 SGHTA and CDR2 FQGNSA. CDR3 length equals 14 residues. V was clipped by 3 bases and J by 3 bases; unmatched bases: 2. CDR3 nucleotide sequence: TGTGCCAGCAGCTTGACTAGCGGTAAAGAGACCCAGTACTTC. Residues: CASSLTSGKETQYF.

This rearrangement joins TRBV10-3 to TRBJ1-2, with a possible D match to TRBD1 (5 bases). The V end was cut by 6 bases, the J end by 8 bases, with 16 bases between. There are 13 residues in the CDR3. CDR1 ENHRY and CDR2 SYGVKD come from the germline V gene. For the CDR3, the DNA is TGTGCCATCAGGCCCGGAAACGGGGGGGGCTACACCTTC. Translation gives CAIRPGNGGGYTF.

This chain connects TRBV9 to TRBJ1-1, with a possible D match to TRBD1 (6 bases). CDR1 SGDLS and CDR2 YYNGEE come from the germline V gene. V dropped 0 bases and J dropped 1 base, with 13 bases sitting between them. The CDR3 covers 16 residues. Here the CDR3 reads CASSVGDTVGNTEAFF. CDR3 coding DNA: TGTGCCAGCAGCGTAGGGGACACCGTAGGGAACACTGAAGCTTTCTTT.

This sequence joins TRBV10-1 and TRBJ1-2, with D uncertain. Per germline, CDR1 WNHNN and CDR2 SYGVQD (reference sequence). The CDR3 has 13 residues. V gave up 3 bases and J gave up 6 bases, with 11 bases separating them. CDR3 protein: CASSESLSDGYTF. The CDR3 DNA follows: TGCGCCAGCAGTGAAAGCCTCTCGGATGGCTACACCTTC.